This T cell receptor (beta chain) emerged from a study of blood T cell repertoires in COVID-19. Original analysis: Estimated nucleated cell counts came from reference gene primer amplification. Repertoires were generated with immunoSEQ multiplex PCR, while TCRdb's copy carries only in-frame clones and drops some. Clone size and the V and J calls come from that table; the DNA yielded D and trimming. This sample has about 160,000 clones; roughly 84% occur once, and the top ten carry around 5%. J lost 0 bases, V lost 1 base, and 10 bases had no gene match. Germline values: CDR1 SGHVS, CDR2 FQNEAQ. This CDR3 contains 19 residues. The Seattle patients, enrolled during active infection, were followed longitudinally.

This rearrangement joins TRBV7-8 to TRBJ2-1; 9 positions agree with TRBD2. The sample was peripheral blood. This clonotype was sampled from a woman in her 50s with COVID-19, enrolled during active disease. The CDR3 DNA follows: TGTGCCAGCAGCTTAGTCCGTAGCGGGGGCCAAATCTCCTACAATGAGCAGTTCTTC. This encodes CASSLVRSGGQISYNEQFF.